This T cell receptor beta chain comes out of a study of PD-1 blockade in mismatch repair-deficient tumors. About the study: Enrolled about 2013-2016, patients had progressing, pretreated mismatch repair-deficient cancers of about a dozen types.

Some clones are missing from TCRdb's copy, which holds only in-frame ones; the method was immunoSEQ multiplex PCR. This table holds more than 40,000 clones, 81% found once. Mismatch repair deficiency was confirmed in all patients, by PCR or immunohistochemistry. The ends were cut back, 3 bases at V and 2 bases at J, with 12 bases in the middle. CDR1 and CDR2 from the germline V gene are SGHNT and YYREEE (reference sequence). The CDR3 has 14 residues. The chain has TRBV5-4 and TRBJ2-7; D might be TRBD2 (5 bases). The source was peripheral blood, collected about 20 weeks after starting pembrolizumab. The clonotype originates from an adult with mismatch repair-deficient cancer. The CDR3 region is CASSSKLGTYEQYF. CDR3 in DNA: TGTGCCAGCAGCTCGAAACTAGGAACCTACGAGCAGTACTTC.